The next 30 T cell receptor beta chains were all read from a single sample in a study of blood T cell repertoires in COVID-19. TCRdb keeps only in-frame clones here, not all; method: immunoSEQ multiplex PCR. The table includes some 180,000 clones, about 88% detected once. What was sequenced was peripheral blood. The receptors come from a man aged 50-59 years with COVID-19, enrolled during active disease.

The rearrangement joins TRBV19 to TRBJ2-1; TRBD1 aligns across 8 bases. There are 14 residues in the CDR3. V gave up 0 bases and J gave up 8 bases; unmatched junction bases: 3. The germline gives CDR1 LNHDA, CDR2 SQIVND (reference sequence). The CDR3 reads CASSIDQGADEQFF. The CDR3 DNA is TGTGCCAGTAGTATAGATCAGGGGGCGGATGAGCAGTTCTTC.

The chain uses TRBV27 and TRBJ1-3; D is uncertain. The CDR3 is made up of 16 amino acids. The V end was cut by 4 bases, the J end by 0 bases, with 13 bases between. Per the germline V gene, CDR1 is MNHEY and CDR2 is SMNVEV (reference sequence). CDR3 sequence reads: CASSSLTLDSGNTIYF. The CDR3 region has the DNA TGTGCCAGCAGTTCTCTGACACTCGACTCTGGAAACACCATATATTTT.

This clone was seen just once. The V call is TRBV24-1, the J call TRBJ2-3, with a possible D match to TRBD2 (6 bases). Germline V gene lookup returns CDR1 KGHDR and CDR2 SFDVKD. This CDR3 comprises 18 residues. V was trimmed by 3 bases and J by 2 bases, leaving 20 bases between them. Here the CDR3 DNA reads TGTGCCACCAGTGATCAGGGACGGGGGAGAGGACACACAGATACGCAGTATTTT. Residues: CATSDQGRGRGHTDTQYF.

This clone was detected only a few times. The V call is TRBV7-9, the J call TRBJ1-1; 11 nucleotides line up with TRBD1. Trimming took 5 bases from V and 1 from J; bases not matched to a gene: 6. CDR3 length equals 16 residues. Per the germline V gene, CDR1 is SEHNR and CDR2 is FQNEAQ (reference sequence). CDR3 sequence (DNA): TGTGCCAGCAGCCCCGGACAGGGGGCACGGAACACTGAAGCTTTCTTT. It yields the protein CASSPGQGARNTEAFF. The whole variable domain, filled in from reference TRBV7-9 and TRBJ1-1, reads DTGVSQNPRHKITKRGQNVTFRCDPISEHNRLYWYRQTLGQGPEFLTYFQNEAQLEKSRLLSDRFSAERPKGSFSTLEIQRTEQGDSAMYLCASSPGQGARNTEAFFGQGTRLTVV.

This chain uses TRBV12-3 or TRBV12-4 with TRBJ1-2; D possibly corresponds to TRBD1 (5 bases). The CDR3 spans 12 residues. V lost 8 bases to trimming and J lost 1 base, with 8 bases between them. CDR3 sequence: CASQDSNYGYTF. DNA of the CDR3: TGTGCCAGCCAAGACAGTAACTATGGCTACACCTTC.

CDR3 sequence reads: CAWDGQGPNSPLHF. The DNA for the CDR3 is TGTGCCTGGGACGGACAGGGCCCTAATTCACCCCTCCACTTT. The chain employs TRBV30 and TRBJ1-6; 8 bases line up with TRBD1. Germline V gene data show CDR1 as GTSNPN and CDR2 as SVGIG (reference sequence). V gave up 5 bases and J gave up 6 bases; unmatched junction bases: 6. This CDR3 has 14 residues.

The rearrangement joins TRBV2 to TRBJ2-1; TRBD2 agrees at 7 bases. CDR1 and CDR2 from the germline V gene are SNHLY and FYNNEI. V shed 1 base, J shed 8 bases, and the junction held 8 bases outside the gene matches. CDR3 length equals 15 residues. This CDR3 reads CASSEEGREPHEQFF. CDR3 nucleotides: TGTGCCAGCAGTGAAGAAGGGCGGGAGCCTCATGAGCAGTTCTTC.

The chain carries TRBV7-2 and TRBJ2-1, with 7 bases matching TRBD2. V trimming: 11 bases; J trimming: 5 bases; junction bases outside the gene matches: 15. The germline V gene has CDR1 SGHTA and CDR2 FQGNSA. The CDR3 extends over 15 amino acids. The CDR3 spells CASGVGGGNNNEQFF. As DNA, the CDR3 is TGTGCCTCCGGGGTGGGCGGGGGAAACAACAATGAGCAGTTCTTC.

This chain uses TRBV6-5 with TRBJ2-3; a weak D match, TRBD1 (5 bases). This CDR3 spans 15 amino acids. Germline assignment: CDR1 MNHEY and CDR2 SVGAGI. Trimming removed 5 bases at V and 0 bases at J, with 12 bases between. CDR3 sequence: CASSTGQGSTDTQYF. The CDR3 DNA reads TGTGCCAGCAGTACCGGCCAGGGCAGCACAGATACGCAGTATTTT.

The chain has TRBV2 and TRBJ2-6, with D tentatively TRBD1 (6 bases). V dropped 3 bases and J dropped 3 bases, with 15 bases sitting between them. Germline loops: CDR1 SNHLY, CDR2 FYNNEI. The CDR3 extends over 17 amino acids. The CDR3 region has the DNA TGTGCCAGCAGTGAGAGGTCAGGGGTACGTGGGGCCAACGTCCTGACTTTC. It codes for CASSERSGVRGANVLTF.

This clone occurred once. The gene calls are TRBV7-6 and TRBJ2-5; 13 bases are a match to TRBD2. The junction had 5 bases not matched to a gene; V was cut back by 8 bases and J by 2 bases. The germline V gene has CDR1 SGHVS and CDR2 FNYEAQ. The CDR3 runs to 15 residues. CDR3 in amino acids: CASSWTSGGQETQYF. The CDR3 DNA follows: TGTGCCAGCTCGTGGACTAGCGGGGGACAAGAGACCCAGTACTTC.

V is TRBV30 and J is TRBJ1-1; no clear D gene. Germline-derived CDR1 and CDR2 are GTSNPN and SVGIG (reference sequence). With 0 bases removed from V and 5 bases from J, the gap between germline ends came to 10 bases. The CDR3 runs to 13 residues. The CDR3 is CAWSVAEQTEAFF. The CDR3 DNA follows: TGTGCCTGGAGTGTAGCGGAGCAGACTGAAGCTTTCTTT. Full variable domain (missing parts from reference TRBV30 and TRBJ1-1): SQTIHQWPATLVQPVGSPLSLECTVEGTSNPNLYWYRQAAGRGLQLLFYSVGIGQISSEVPQNLSASRPQDRQFILSSKKLLLSDSGFYLCAWSVAEQTEAFFGQGTRLTVV.

The genes are TRBV6-5 and TRBJ2-1, with TRBD1 as a possible D gene (6 bases). Germline CDR1 MNHEY, CDR2 SVGAGI. With 2 bases removed from V and 4 bases from J, the gap between germline ends came to 12 bases. The CDR3 covers 15 residues. The CDR3 DNA follows: TGTGCCAGCAGTTACGGGGACACGGGATACAATGAGCAGTTCTTC. This sequence encodes CASSYGDTGYNEQFF.

In this sample, this clone turned up a few times. This rearrangement joins TRBV29-1 to TRBJ2-5, with a tentative D call TRBD2 (7 bases). V dropped 6 bases and J dropped 5 bases, with 16 bases sitting between them. The CDR3 has 13 amino acids. CDR1 is SQVTM, CDR2 ANQGSEA, per germline. The CDR3 here is CSVPSPGGETQYF. The CDR3 DNA reads as TGCAGCGTCCCAAGTCCGGGGGGCGAGACCCAGTACTTC.

The V gene is TRBV13, the J gene TRBJ1-3; D might be TRBD1 (5 bases). The CDR3 sequence is 16 residues long. Trimming left V 5 bases short and J 0 bases short, with 14 bases between. Germline V CDR1 and CDR2: PRHDT, FYEKMQ (reference sequence). In DNA, the CDR3 is TGTGCCAGCAGCACAGATGGGGCCGGCTCTGGAAACACCATATATTTT. Translating it yields CASSTDGAGSGNTIYF.

The table lists this clone with a count of one. J is TRBJ1-5 and V is TRBV6-2 or TRBV6-3; D uncertain. Deletions cut 0 bases from V and 8 bases from J, with 8 bases between. CDR3 length: 13 residues. CDR1 is MNHEY, CDR2 SVGEGT, per germline. As DNA, the CDR3 is TGTGCCAGCAGTTACTCACTCCGGGAGCCCCAGCATTTT. Protein product: CASSYSLREPQHF.

The chain couples TRBV9 to TRBJ2-1; D is unresolved. There are 12 residues in the CDR3. Trimming took off 3 bases at V and 10 bases at J, with 11 bases between the two ends. Per germline, CDR1 SGDLS and CDR2 YYNGEE. In DNA form, the CDR3 reads TGTGCCAGCAGCGCACCCTACGCGGAGCAGTTCTTC. Protein: CASSAPYAEQFF.

For the CDR3, the DNA is TGTGCCAGCAGTTTATCTAGGAGAGGGATGGTTCGGACAGAGATTTACGAGCAGTACTTC. This translates into CASSLSRRGMVRTEIYEQYF. The V and J genes are TRBV27 and TRBJ2-7; TRBD1 might be the D (6 bases). V was shortened by 0 bases and J by 4 bases, with 28 bases between the two germline ends. The CDR3 runs 20 residues. Per germline, CDR1 MNHEY and CDR2 SMNVEV (reference sequence).

In DNA form, the CDR3 reads TGTGCCAGCAGTTACTCTCCGGGACAGGGTTACGAGCAGTACTTC. Its translation is CASSYSPGQGYEQYF. The V call is TRBV6-5, the J call TRBJ2-7; TRBD1 aligns across 9 bases. Germline CDR1 is MNHEY and CDR2 is SVGAGI. Trimming cost V 0 bases and J 4 bases; bases outside gene matches: 4. The CDR3 sequence is 15 residues long.

The chain recombines TRBV28 with TRBJ2-1; D may be TRBD1 (6 bases). CDR1 and CDR2 from the germline V gene are MDHEN and SYDVKM. Trimming cost V 4 bases and J 4 bases, with 11 bases left between them. The CDR3 runs 14 residues. CDR3: CASSSYTGYNEQFF. Here the CDR3 DNA reads TGTGCCAGCAGTTCATATACAGGGTACAATGAGCAGTTCTTC.

The V call is TRBV19, the J call TRBJ1-2; TRBD1 matches 8 bases. The CDR3 contains 12 residues. Germline CDR1 LNHDA, CDR2 SQIVND (reference sequence). The junction had 0 bases not matched to a gene; V was cut back by 3 bases and J by 6 bases. This CDR3 reads CASSMDRDGYTF. CDR3 DNA: TGTGCCAGTAGTATGGACAGGGATGGCTACACCTTC.

This clone was seen more than once but under ten times. The J gene is TRBJ1-5, the V gene TRBV19; 9 positions match TRBD1. J was trimmed by 2 bases and V by 10 bases; bases with no gene match: 6. Germline CDR1 reads LNHDA; CDR2 reads SQIVND (reference sequence). The CDR3 extends over 14 amino acids. CDR3 nucleotides: TGTGCCACACAGGGGGCGCGGGGCAATCAGCCCCAGCATTTT. Translating gives CATQGARGNQPQHF.

The chain couples TRBV5-1 to TRBJ2-7; 8 bases match TRBD2. The CDR3 covers 14 residues. CDR1 and CDR2 from the germline V gene are SGHRS and YFSETQ. With V trimmed by 4 bases and J by 2 bases, 5 bases remained unmatched. CDR3 protein: CASSAGLAPYEQYF. CDR3 nucleotide sequence: TGCGCCAGCAGCGCAGGACTAGCCCCCTACGAGCAGTACTTC.

V is TRBV2 and J is TRBJ2-3, with a weak D call TRBD2 (6 bases). V lost 7 bases to trimming and J lost 2 bases, with 10 bases between them. CDR1 is SNHLY and CDR2 is FYNNEI in the germline V gene. The CDR3 contains 13 residues. The CDR3 nucleotides are TGTGCCAGCATGTCTAGCGCCACAGATACGCAGTATTTT. Translated: CASMSSATDTQYF.

This chain uses TRBV12-5 with TRBJ2-7; 10 bases align to TRBD2. This CDR3 comprises 17 residues. CDR1 and CDR2 (germline): LGHNT, FRNRAP. V was clipped by 4 bases and J by 2 bases; unmatched bases: 11. CDR3: CASGYSTTGTSAYEQYF. The CDR3 bases are TGTGCTAGTGGTTATTCAACAACCGGGACTAGCGCCTACGAGCAGTACTTC.

This sequence joins TRBV5-1 and TRBJ2-3, with 7 nucleotides matching TRBD2. CDR3 size: 14 residues. Trimming removed 2 bases from V and 1 base from J; junction bases left unmatched: 1. From germline, CDR1 is SGHRS and CDR2 YFSETQ. As DNA, the CDR3 is TGCGCCAGCAGCTTCGCGGGGGGCACAGATACGCAGTATTTT. It yields the protein CASSFAGGTDTQYF.

This chain uses TRBV11-2 with TRBJ2-2; a weak D match, TRBD1 (7 bases). Germline loops: CDR1 SGHAT, CDR2 FQNNGV. V gave up 2 bases and J gave up 6 bases, with 13 bases separating them. This CDR3 is built from 15 residues. CDR3: CASSLWAGGSGELFF. As DNA, the CDR3 is TGTGCCAGCAGCTTATGGGCAGGGGGGTCCGGGGAGCTGTTTTTT.

The rearrangement links TRBV6-2 or TRBV6-3 to TRBJ2-3, with 7 positions matching TRBD1. CDR1 is MNHEY, CDR2 SVGEGT, per germline. The CDR3 consists of 14 residues. Trimming removed 5 bases from V and 3 bases from J; junction bases left unmatched: 5. The DNA of the CDR3 is TGTGCCAGCAGTGAGGGGGCGAGGACAGATACGCAGTATTTT. Its translation is CASSEGARTDTQYF.

The chain recombines TRBV7-6 with TRBJ2-2; TRBD2 matches 10 bases. V lost 2 bases, J lost 6 bases, and 6 bases stayed unmatched. Germline V CDR1 and CDR2: SGHVS, FNYEAQ. The CDR3 is made up of 16 amino acids. In nucleotides, the CDR3 is TGTGCCAGCAGCTTATACCTAGCGGGAGAATCCGGGGAGCTGTTTTTT. The encoded protein is CASSLYLAGESGELFF.

CDR3: CASSALTGDSGQPQHF. The CDR3 bases are TGTGCCAGCAGTGCCCTGACAGGGGACTCTGGTCAGCCCCAGCATTTT. The genes are TRBV6-1 and TRBJ1-5; 8 nucleotides agree with TRBD1. V dropped 4 bases and J dropped 6; count of bases not matched to a gene: 11. The CDR3 length is 16 residues. Germline loops: CDR1 MNHNS, CDR2 SASEGT.